A single sample gave rise to the 9 T cell receptor beta chains below, sequenced in a study of control samples from healthy donors and cancer patients (TCRdb year 2020). Receptor amplification or capture employed the immunoSEQ multiplex PCR assay. Imported from immuneACCESS, the table was reduced by TCRdb to in-frame sequences with V and J called. These copies leave out some clones; in studies compared against another copy, an unresolved V gene accounts for under half, and the cause of the remainder is not known. In this sample the table shows about 130,000 clones, roughly 90% of which occur a single time. The ten largest clonotypes hold roughly 2.5% of the sample. Sequences were obtained from blood. The receptor source for this set is a man aged 18 to 30 in good health.

CDR3 nucleotide sequence: TGTGCCACCCACGGGGTCTCCAAAAACATTCAGTACTTC. Protein sequence: CATHGVSKNIQYF. The gene calls are TRBV19 and TRBJ2-4; D is perhaps TRBD2 (5 bases). The germline V and J ends were trimmed by 10 bases and 2 bases, with 12 bases remaining between them. CDR3 length: 13 amino acids. Per the germline V gene, CDR1 is LNHDA and CDR2 is SQIVND (reference sequence). The full variable domain, with the rest looked up from reference TRBV19 and TRBJ2-4, is DGGITQSPKYLFRKEGQNVTLSCEQNLNHDAMYWYRQDPGQGLRLIYYSQIVNDFQKGDIAEGYSVSREKKESFPLTVTSAQKNPTAFYLCATHGVSKNIQYFGAGTRLSVL.

The V call is TRBV7-6, the J call TRBJ2-7; 8 bases are a match to TRBD2. Trimming took 5 bases from V and 6 from J; bases not matched to a gene: 9. This CDR3 contains 14 residues. Germline loops: CDR1 SGHVS, CDR2 FNYEAQ. In nucleotides, the CDR3 is TGTGCCAGCAGCCCACCCGGGACTAGATCCGAGCAGTACTTC. This codes for CASSPPGTRSEQYF. Combining the CDR3 with reference TRBV7-6 and TRBJ2-7 gives the whole variable domain GAGVSQSPRYKVTKRGQDVALRCDPISGHVSLYWYRQALGQGPEFLTYFNYEAQQDKSGLPNDRFSAERPEGSISTLTIQRTEQRDSAMYRCASSPPGTRSEQYFGPGTRLTVT.

J is TRBJ2-7 and V is TRBV4-2; D is uncertain. CDR1 LGHNA and CDR2 YNFKEQ come from the germline V gene. The V gene lost 0 bases and the J gene lost 4 bases, with 4 bases spanning the gap. CDR3 length: 12 amino acids. The CDR3 region has the DNA TGTGCCAGCAGCCAAGATCAATACGAGCAGTACTTC. This encodes CASSQDQYEQYF.

This clone has only one observation. V gene TRBV6-5 combines with J gene TRBJ1-4; 7 nucleotides line up with TRBD1. There are 13 residues in the CDR3. CDR1 and CDR2 from the germline V gene are MNHEY and SVGAGI. Trimming took 8 bases from V and 6 from J; bases not matched to a gene: 6. CDR3 sequence reads: CASATGPYEKLFF. The DNA of the CDR3 is TGTGCCAGCGCGACAGGGCCGTATGAAAAACTGTTTTTT.

This chain joins TRBV3-1 (or the pseudogene TRBV3-2) and TRBJ1-1, with no clear D. Germline V gene data show CDR1 as LGHDT and CDR2 as YNNKEL (reference sequence). Trimming stripped 0 bases from V and 0 bases from J, with 11 bases between. The CDR3 spans 16 residues. The CDR3 protein is CASSQEITSMNTEAFF. The CDR3 region has the DNA TGTGCCAGCAGCCAAGAGATAACATCAATGAACACTGAAGCTTTCTTT.

The chain couples TRBV2 to TRBJ2-5, with D tentatively TRBD1 or TRBD2 (5 bases each). CDR1 is SNHLY and CDR2 is FYNNEI in the germline V gene. This CDR3 region has 14 residues. Trimming took 6 bases from V and 5 from J, leaving 16 bases between them. In DNA, the CDR3 is TGTGCCAGCAGGAGGGGCAGCCCGAGGGAGACCCAGTACTTC. This gives the protein CASRRGSPRETQYF.

The genes are TRBV7-6 and TRBJ2-1, with 10 bases aligning to TRBD2. Germline V gives CDR1 SGHVS, CDR2 FNYEAQ. This CDR3 region has 22 residues. V trimming: 2 bases; J trimming: 0 bases; junction bases outside the gene matches: 19. Here the CDR3 DNA reads TGTGCCAGCAGCTTACAGAGTGTTATTAGCGGGGGGCCCCGAAGCTCCTACAATGAGCAGTTCTTC. This encodes CASSLQSVISGGPRSSYNEQFF.

The chain couples TRBV7-9 to TRBJ2-6; 7 bases line up with TRBD2. The CDR3 totals 16 residues. Germline trimming cut 5 bases from V and 2 bases from J; bases unmatched to any gene: 6. Looked up from germline, CDR1 is SEHNR and CDR2 is FQNEAQ (reference sequence). The CDR3 spells CASSGREGPGANVLTF. The CDR3 DNA follows: TGTGCCAGCAGCGGAAGGGAGGGGCCTGGGGCCAACGTCCTGACTTTC.

V usage is TRBV10-1 and J usage is TRBJ2-2, with TRBD2 as a possible D gene (5 bases). The CDR3 covers 13 residues. CDR1 and CDR2 (germline): WNHNN, SYGVQD (reference sequence). The germline V and J ends were trimmed by 7 bases and 1 base, with 7 bases remaining between them. CDR3 loop: CASMAGNTGELFF. The DNA for the CDR3 is TGCGCCAGCATGGCGGGGAACACCGGGGAGCTGTTTTTT.